This T cell receptor beta chain was retrieved from a study of shared clonotypes between healthy human individuals (dated by TCRdb to the early 2020s). Describing the broader study: A couple of women and three men aged 18 to 49 years were included in the cohort. Per donor, leukapheresis produced somewhere between about 0.8 and 9.5 billion PBMCs. For each donor, CD4 naive and CD4 memory were each given three plates, CD8 naive was given two plates, and CD8 memory was given one plate. The study deeply sequenced blood TCR repertoires of five healthy adults to estimate repertoire size and the extent of clonotype sharing between individuals. To increase sequencing depth and limit assay-specific biases, different laboratories used diverse techniques to prepare libraries and sequence TCR repertoires. General study outcomes and caveats: Sampling was limited to blood, and TCR repertoires in tissue likely differ from TCR repertoires in blood. Larger estimated clonotype richness was generally found for naive subsets than for memory subsets. Even with the large sequencing depth, rarefaction of the sorted-subset datasets indicated that sequencing was incomplete. Compared with non-shared clonotypes, clonotypes shared by all four sorted-subset donors had higher generation probabilities. Because the study included a small number of donors, the genetic and exposure-history diversity represented was limited. Pairwise subsampling indicated that sequencing depth was expected to affect the degree of clonotype sharing among donors. About 5% of naive CD4, around 3.5% of naive CD8, roughly 2.4% of memory CD4, and more than 0.35% of memory CD8 clonotypes were shared across several donors.

For this clone: The specificity of this receptor is unknown. No per-base quality is available; no much larger clone lies one base away.

Using the deep immunoSEQ assay, TCR CDR3 regions were amplified from genomic DNA by multiplex PCR. Extracted genomic DNA from each cell subset was spread evenly across all wells of several immunoSEQ 96-well plates, with each plate serving as a replicate. For sorted subsets, roughly 190 ng of genomic DNA, equivalent to some 30,000 T cell genomes, went into each replicate PCR. Purified libraries were measured with a Qubit 3.0 fluorometer, size-checked on a Bioanalyzer 2100, and measured again with the KAPA Library Quantification kit. Every immunoSEQ 96-well plate was sequenced on a dedicated single-read 150-cycle Illumina NextSeq 550 flow cell. Per the authors' processing: Because the immunoSEQ output included only junctional sequences and no quality scores, the filtering could not be the same as the filtering used for full-length reads. To assign V/J genes and CDR3, sequences were annotated against IMGT germline references using PyIR, a Python wrapper for IgBLAST v1.9. Reads with weak V/J assignments (E-value above 1e-6), missing CDR3, stop codons, out-of-frame junctions, or ambiguous translated residues were removed. A V3J clonotype was defined by an identical inferred V gene, J gene, and CDR3 amino acid sequence. Percentage overlap between repertoires was computed as shared unique clonotypes divided by the size of the smaller repertoire. Richness of each repertoire was evaluated using RTK rarefaction, the Chao1 estimator, and Recon v2.1 estimates of unobserved clonotypes. Generation probabilities for all TCRbeta clonotypes obtained by the gDNA method from several donors were computed using OLGA. The table was pulled from immuneACCESS by TCRdb, which kept in-frame rearrangements only. Such tables lose some clones; where checked, under half of the loss comes from unresolved V genes, and the rest has no known cause. The DNA was the basis for D and trimming; V, J and clone size are from that table. The sample records around 2.1 million clones, about 92% of which are singletons. 1.7% of the sample rests with the top ten.

For the CD8 naive samples, CD45RO-negative cells were positively selected for CCR7, yielding a CD45RA+CCR7+ population from which TemRA cells were excluded. The donors were healthy, HIV-negative adults who had no recently reported acute infections or vaccinations. All donors were Caucasian adults living in Nashville, Tennessee, USA. After blood collection by leukapheresis, PBMCs were isolated using Ficoll-Histopaque density gradient centrifugation and then cryopreserved in the vapor phase of liquid nitrogen. Analytical flow cytometry was used to check the purity and quantity of each magnetically sorted T cell population. Each sorted fraction had its genomic DNA isolated and then quantified by UV absorbance on a Nanodrop 2000c. Per the germline V gene (reference sequence), MNHEY is the CDR1 and SMNVEV is the CDR2. V loses 4 bases, J loses 1 base, and the germline ends lie 13 bases apart. The CDR3 covers 15 residues, taking in both the cysteine and the phenylalanine. The DNA shown is the 45-base CDR3, in frame from base 1.

The sample consisted of naive CD8+ T cells from PBMCs. In light of the paper, this sample's cell subset or site label describes: CD45RA+CCR7+. The TCR sequence derives from a man younger than 35 in good health. Some clones in this sample may be carry-over from other donors' samples. The chain joins TRBV27 to TRBJ1-1, with no reliable assignment of the D segment. The DNA sequence is as follows: TGTGCCAGCAGTTCCACGTTGACCTCGAACACTGAAGCTTTCTTT. It is translated as CASSSTLTSNTEAFF.